A single sample is the source of the 21 T cell receptor beta chains below, sequenced in a study of T cell responses to AZD1222 COVID-19 vaccine. Method: immunoSEQ multiplex PCR; TCRdb's copy keeps in-frame clones and lacks some. The repertoire holds approximately 130,000 clones, roughly 92% seen once, with roughly 0.91% in the top ten. Material: peripheral blood, obtained on day 0 of AZD1222 vaccination. Receptors originate from an adult in good health.

The chain links TRBV12-3 or TRBV12-4 to TRBJ1-4; 8 bases are shared with TRBD1. The CDR3 length is 13 residues. Trimming removed 6 bases from V and 8 bases from J; junction bases left unmatched: 5. The CDR3 nucleotides read TGTGCCAGCAGGGGGACAGGAGTGGAAAAACTGTTTTTT. The encoded protein is CASRGTGVEKLFF.

The chain joins TRBV3-1 (or the pseudogene TRBV3-2) to TRBJ1-2, with 7 bases lining up with TRBD1. V was pared by 3 bases and J by 2 bases, with 9 bases of the junction left unmatched. This CDR3 comprises 16 residues. Germline assignment: CDR1 LGHDT and CDR2 YNNKEL (reference sequence). The CDR3 coding sequence is TGTGCCAGCAGCCATCGTAACAGGGGTCTAAACTATGGCTACACCTTC. The encoded protein is CASSHRNRGLNYGYTF.

This clone was recorded a few times. V is TRBV6-5 and J is TRBJ2-7, with 7 bases aligning to TRBD1. The ends lost 0 bases at V and 2 bases at J; junction bases unmatched: 4. Germline loops: CDR1 MNHEY, CDR2 SVGAGI. This CDR3 has 15 amino acids. The CDR3 here is CASSYSRTGTYEQYF. The CDR3 DNA reads as TGTGCCAGCAGTTACTCGAGGACAGGAACCTACGAGCAGTACTTC.

The V call is TRBV18, the J call TRBJ1-2, with 8 bases aligning to TRBD1. Looked up from germline, CDR1 is KGHSH and CDR2 is LQKENI. The CDR3 runs 15 residues. V lost 0 bases and J lost 5; bases outside the gene matches: 5. The CDR3 coding sequence is TGTGCCAGCTCACCACCTGGGACAGGAGGGTATGGCTACACCTTC. The encoded protein is CASSPPGTGGYGYTF.

The CDR3 bases are TGTGCCAGCAGCCTTCTGGACGGAAACACCATATATTTT. Translated: CASSLLDGNTIYF. The chain couples TRBV7-9 to TRBJ1-3; D is uncertain. Germline CDR1 and CDR2: SEHNR and FQNEAQ (reference sequence). CDR3 length: 13 residues. Between the trimmed V and J ends, which lost 5 bases and 4 bases, there was a span of 9 bases.

The chain couples TRBV5-1 to TRBJ1-4; TRBD1 matches at 8 bases. The CDR3 length is 15 residues. Germline CDR1 and CDR2: SGHRS and YFSETQ. V dropped 2 bases and J dropped 8; count of bases not matched to a gene: 8. In nucleotides, the CDR3 is TGCGCCAGCAGCTTACCAGGGGGCGCAGGGGAAAAACTGTTTTTT. This sequence encodes CASSLPGGAGEKLFF.

V is TRBV5-1 and J is TRBJ2-5; D not resolved. With 0 bases removed from V and 3 bases from J, the gap between germline ends came to 9 bases. This CDR3 is built from 14 residues. The V gene's germline CDR1 is SGHRS and CDR2 YFSETQ. CDR3 residues: CASSLDLKKETQYF. In nucleotides, the CDR3 is TGCGCCAGCAGCTTGGATCTGAAAAAAGAGACCCAGTACTTC.

The rearrangement joins TRBV7-9 to TRBJ2-7, with 8 bases aligning to TRBD1. The CDR3 totals 16 residues. Germline V lookup: CDR1 SEHNR, CDR2 FQNEAQ (reference sequence). V trimming: 6 bases; J trimming: 8 bases; junction bases outside the gene matches: 18. In nucleotides, the CDR3 is TGTGCCAGCAGTTCTCCCCCCGGGACAGGAGAAGTAAAGCAGTACTTC. Protein sequence: CASSSPPGTGEVKQYF.

In DNA, the CDR3 is TGCGCCAGCAGCTTGGCCGAGGGGGCGACTGAAGCTTTCTTT. Translated: CASSLAEGATEAFF. V usage is TRBV5-1 and J usage is TRBJ1-1; 7 bases align to TRBD1. The CDR3 spans 14 residues. With V trimmed by 0 bases and J by 5 bases, 4 bases remained unmatched. CDR1 and CDR2 from the germline V gene are SGHRS and YFSETQ. Full variable domain (rest looked up from reference TRBV5-1 and TRBJ1-1): KAGVTQTPRYLIKTRGQQVTLSCSPISGHRSVSWYQQTPGQGLQFLFEYFSETQRNKGNFPGRFSGRQFSNSRSEMNVSTLELGDSALYLCASSLAEGATEAFFGQGTRLTVV.

J is TRBJ1-1 and V is TRBV3-1 (or the pseudogene TRBV3-2); D possibly corresponds to TRBD1 (5 bases). The CDR3 totals 17 residues. V was trimmed by 4 bases and J by 0 bases, leaving 18 bases between them. The germline V gene encodes CDR1 LGHDT and CDR2 YNNKEL (reference sequence). The CDR3 bases are TGTGCCAGCAGCCCCCGGGACCGGGAATATCTGAACACTGAAGCTTTCTTT. It is translated as CASSPRDREYLNTEAFF.

The J gene is TRBJ1-1, the V gene TRBV29-1, with TRBD1 matching over 9 bases. The CDR3 is 13 amino acids. The V gene end was trimmed by 7 bases and the J gene end by 4 bases; junction bases not matched to a gene: 7. Germline CDR1 and CDR2: SQVTM and ANQGSEA. The CDR3 nucleotides read TGCAGCGGGATACAGGGGGCGGGCACTGAAGCTTTCTTT. Residues: CSGIQGAGTEAFF.

Only one count was recorded for this clone. This rearrangement joins TRBV6-1 to TRBJ1-3, with D uncertain. Trimming removed 2 bases from V and 0 bases from J, with 14 bases in between. The germline gives CDR1 MNHNS, CDR2 SASEGT. The length of the CDR3 is 17 residues. CDR3 amino acids: CASSEIAAVLSGNTIYF. As DNA, the CDR3 is TGTGCCAGCAGTGAAATAGCGGCAGTTCTCTCTGGAAACACCATATATTTT.

The rearrangement uses TRBV7-9 and TRBJ1-4; D gene ambiguous. Germline values: CDR1 SEHNR, CDR2 FQNEAQ (reference sequence). The CDR3 contains 12 residues. Trimming cost V 4 bases and J 8 bases, with 8 bases left between them. The CDR3 DNA reads as TGTGCCAGCAGCTCTAACGTAGAAAAACTGTTTTTT. Translated: CASSSNVEKLFF. The variable domain in full, with the rest retrieved from reference TRBV7-9 and TRBJ1-4, is DTGVSQNPRHKITKRGQNVTFRCDPISEHNRLYWYRQTLGQGPEFLTYFQNEAQLEKSRLLSDRFSAERPKGSFSTLEIQRTEQGDSAMYLCASSSNVEKLFFGSGTQLSVL.

This chain links TRBV12-3 or TRBV12-4 with TRBJ1-5, with a possible D match to TRBD1 (5 bases). The CDR3 spans 13 residues. V lost 6 bases and J lost 5, with 11 bases in between. In nucleotides, the CDR3 is TGTGCCAGCAGAAAAATGGGGGATCAGCCCCAGCATTTT. Its translation is CASRKMGDQPQHF.

This clone was recorded a few times. This specimen includes other DNA sequences encoding the same CDR3. This chain links TRBV27 with TRBJ2-7; 8 bases agree with TRBD1. V shed 2 bases and J 2 bases; nucleotides not matched to a gene: 2. CDR1 MNHEY and CDR2 SMNVEV come from the germline V gene (reference sequence). The CDR3 spans 14 residues. The CDR3 nucleotides are TGTGCCAGCAGTTTAGGGACAGGACCCTACGAGCAGTACTTC. Amino acids: CASSLGTGPYEQYF.

The chain uses TRBV4-2 and TRBJ1-1; 7 nucleotides agree with TRBD1. CDR3 length: 15 residues. The germline V gene encodes CDR1 LGHNA and CDR2 YNFKEQ. J lost 8 bases, V lost 0 bases, and 9 bases had no gene match. CDR3 sequence (DNA): TGTGCCAGCAGCCAAGATCTGGGACAGTTTTTAGAAGCTTTCTTT. This translates into CASSQDLGQFLEAFF.

The chain employs TRBV5-1 and TRBJ1-2; no firm D call. Per the germline V gene, CDR1 is SGHRS and CDR2 is YFSETQ. Trimming stripped 4 bases from V and 6 bases from J, with 19 bases between. The length of the CDR3 is 15 residues. The CDR3: CASSLMAPGMDGYTF. CDR3 bases: TGCGCCAGCAGCCTCATGGCACCCGGGATGGATGGCTACACCTTC.

The chain employs TRBV6-5 and TRBJ2-7, with TRBD1 matching 10 bases. With 2 bases clipped from V and 7 bases from J, the junction kept 11 bases outside the gene matches. The CDR3 totals 16 residues. In germline, CDR1 is MNHEY, CDR2 SVGAGI. The CDR3, as DNA: TGTGCCAGCAGTTACAGTGGGACAGGGGACCCCTTTGAGCAGTACTTC. Translation: CASSYSGTGDPFEQYF.

The chain couples TRBV12-5 to TRBJ2-6; D unresolved. The CDR3 runs to 14 residues. The V end lost 3 bases, the J end lost 3 bases, and 6 bases lay between the germline ends. The V gene's germline CDR1 is LGHNT and CDR2 FRNRAP. CDR3 protein: CASGLVNGANVLTF. CDR3 sequence (DNA): TGTGCTAGTGGTTTAGTCAATGGGGCCAACGTCCTGACTTTC.

The CDR3 coding sequence is TGTGCCAGCAGTTCGCCCCGCGAGGACCGGAACACTGAAGCTTTCTTT. Translated, it gives CASSSPREDRNTEAFF. The V gene is TRBV6-5, the J gene TRBJ1-1; D not resolved. Per the germline V gene, CDR1 is MNHEY and CDR2 is SVGAGI. This CDR3 is built from 16 residues. Between the trimmed V and J ends, which lost 4 bases and 1 base, there was a span of 16 bases.

The rearrangement uses TRBV2 and TRBJ2-7; 7 nucleotides line up with TRBD2. The length of the CDR3 is 18 residues. V was pared by 1 base and J by 6 bases, with 18 bases of the junction left unmatched. CDR1 and CDR2 from the germline V gene are SNHLY and FYNNEI. CDR3 bases: TGTGCCAGCAGTGAAGGGGATACCTCCGGGACTAAATTAGGCGAGCAGTACTTC. It specifies CASSEGDTSGTKLGEQYF.